This TCR beta chain was sequenced in a study of blood T cell repertoires in COVID-19. Across the whole study: Samples taken during acute and convalescent COVID-19 were collected in the United States, Italy and Spain. Nucleic acid was either cDNA or gDNA, and it came from T cells, B-cell-depleted T cells, or PBMCs.

How the authors handled the data: Reference gene primer amplification gave nucleated cell count estimates. Repertoires were generated with immunoSEQ multiplex PCR, while TCRdb's copy carries only in-frame clones and drops some. That table supplies the V and J calls and clone size; D and trimming were determined from the DNA. Among 150,000 to 200,000 clones listed, roughly 87% were seen once. This clonotype was sampled from a woman in her forties or fifties with acute or convalescent COVID-19. Sequencing used peripheral blood.

This CDR3 is CASSYTTGGVNEKLFF. The CDR3 region has the DNA TGTGCCAGCAGTTACACGACAGGGGGCGTAAATGAAAAACTGTTTTTT. This chain joins TRBV6-5 and TRBJ1-4; 10 bases fit TRBD1. CDR1 is MNHEY, CDR2 SVGAGI, per germline. The V and J ends lost 2 bases and 5 bases, in that order; junction bases with no gene match: 5. The CDR3 is 16 amino acids.